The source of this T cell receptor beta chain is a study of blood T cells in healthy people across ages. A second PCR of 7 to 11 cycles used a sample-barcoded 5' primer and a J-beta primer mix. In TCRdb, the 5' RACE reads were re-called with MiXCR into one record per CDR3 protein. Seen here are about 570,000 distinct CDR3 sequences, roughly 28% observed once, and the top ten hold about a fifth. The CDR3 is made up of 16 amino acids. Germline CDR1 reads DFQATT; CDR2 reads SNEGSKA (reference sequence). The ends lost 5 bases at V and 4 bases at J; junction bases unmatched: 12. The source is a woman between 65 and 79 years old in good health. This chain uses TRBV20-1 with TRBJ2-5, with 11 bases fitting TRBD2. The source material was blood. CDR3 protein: CSAALIAGGPRETQYF. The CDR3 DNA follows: TGCAGTGCTGCTCTCATAGCGGGGGGGCCTCGAGAGACCCAGTACTTC.